These 10 T cell receptor beta chains were all obtained from the same sample, sequenced in a study of immune cell composition in non-small cell lung cancer. Measured with immunoSEQ multiplex PCR; TCRdb has only the in-frame clones, and not every one. The table lists about 6,600 clones, approximately 80% of them singletons. Material for sequencing was lung tumor tissue. All receptors derive from a human donor with non-small cell lung cancer.

The chain combines TRBV21-1 with TRBJ1-5; the table's D call of TRBD1 was not tested on the DNA. TRBV21-1 is given as a pseudogene. This CDR3 region has 16 residues. The CDR3: CASSKNRGQYYQPQHF. Written as DNA, the CDR3 is TGTGCCAGCAGCAAAAATCGTGGACAGTATTATCAGCCCCAGCATTTT.

The chain carries TRBV7-3 and TRBJ1-1, with D perhaps matching TRBD1 (6 bases). Germline CDR1 is SGHTA and CDR2 is FQGTGA. V lost 5 bases and J 6 bases, leaving 16 bases between the germline ends. The CDR3 is 14 amino acids. The CDR3: CASSPRGGAAEAFF. CDR3 coding DNA: TGTGCCAGCAGCCCAAGAGGGGGGGCCGCTGAAGCTTTCTTT.

For this clone: One junction end does not reproduce the germline sequence, and a read error may be involved. This rearrangement joins TRBV7-3 to TRBJ2-1; D is possibly TRBD1 (6 bases). The CDR3 contains 15 residues. Germline V CDR1 and CDR2: SGHTA, FQGTGA. The CDR3 region is CASSVTGTTYNEQFF. DNA of the CDR3: TGTGCCAGCAGCGTAACCGGGACAACCTACAATGAGCAGTTCTTC.

The rearrangement links TRBV2 to TRBJ1-2, with D possibly TRBD1 on 6 matching bases. The V and J ends lost 5 bases and 0 bases respectively, with 10 bases between them. From germline, CDR1 is SNHLY and CDR2 FYNNEI. The CDR3 spans 14 residues. CDR3 DNA sequence: TGTGCCAGCAGTTGGACAGAGACTAACTATGGCTACACCTTC. It translates to CASSWTETNYGYTF.

The chain uses TRBV5-5 and TRBJ2-7, with D perhaps TRBD2 (6 bases). The germline V gene encodes CDR1 SGHKS and CDR2 YYEKEE (reference sequence). This CDR3 region has 15 residues. Trimming removed 0 bases at V and 2 bases at J, with 12 bases between. The CDR3 sequence is CASSLVWDSPYEQYF. CDR3 sequence (DNA): TGTGCCAGCAGCTTGGTGTGGGACTCTCCCTACGAGCAGTACTTC.

The table lists this clone with a few counts. This sequence joins TRBV6-1 and TRBJ1-4; perhaps TRBD1 as D (6 bases). The germline gives CDR1 MNHNS, CDR2 SASEGT. The CDR3 has 15 residues. V lost 1 base, J lost 6 bases, and 12 bases lay in between. The DNA of the CDR3 is TGTGCCAGCAGTGAAGGGGCGGGGGCACATGAAAAACTGTTTTTT. Protein: CASSEGAGAHEKLFF.

V gene TRBV7-2 combines with J gene TRBJ2-7; D possibly corresponds to TRBD2 (6 bases). V lost 7 bases and J 2 bases, leaving 15 bases between the germline ends. The CDR3 consists of 14 residues. The V gene's germline CDR1 is SGHTA and CDR2 FQGNSA. DNA for the CDR3: TGTGCCAGCACCCGGGGGAACAATCCCTACGAGCAGTACTTC. This gives the protein CASTRGNNPYEQYF.

The V and J genes are TRBV7-2 and TRBJ2-2, with 8 bases that match TRBD2. CDR1 SGHTA and CDR2 FQGNSA come from the germline V gene. Trimming took 5 bases from V and 3 from J; bases not matched to a gene: 8. The CDR3 is 16 residues long. CDR3 sequence (DNA): TGTGCCAGCAGCGACCCCAGCGGGGGATACACCGGGGAGCTGTTTTTT. Translated, it gives CASSDPSGGYTGELFF.

The V call is TRBV5-6, the J call TRBJ2-4; 10 bases match TRBD1. Germline V gene lookup returns CDR1 SGHDT and CDR2 YYEEEE. V lost 4 bases, J lost 8 bases, and 6 bases stayed unmatched. The CDR3 contains 14 residues. Here the CDR3 reads CASSDGTGEDIQYF. CDR3 nucleotide sequence: TGTGCCAGCAGCGATGGGACAGGGGAGGACATTCAGTACTTC. Together with reference TRBV5-6 and TRBJ2-4, the CDR3 gives the full variable domain: DAGVTQSPTHLIKTRGQQVTLRCSPKSGHDTVSWYQQALGQGPQFIFQYYEEEERQRGNFPDRFSGHQFPNYSSELNVNALLLGDSALYLCASSDGTGEDIQYFGAGTRLSVL.

This clone was found a few times. The genes are TRBV21-1 and TRBJ2-7; the table gives TRBD1 as D, unverified against the DNA. TRBV21-1 is annotated as a pseudogene. The CDR3 totals 16 residues. The CDR3 bases are TGTGCCAGCAGCAAATGGAGGACAGGGGGCCTGTACGAGCAGTACTTC. This encodes CASSKWRTGGLYEQYF.